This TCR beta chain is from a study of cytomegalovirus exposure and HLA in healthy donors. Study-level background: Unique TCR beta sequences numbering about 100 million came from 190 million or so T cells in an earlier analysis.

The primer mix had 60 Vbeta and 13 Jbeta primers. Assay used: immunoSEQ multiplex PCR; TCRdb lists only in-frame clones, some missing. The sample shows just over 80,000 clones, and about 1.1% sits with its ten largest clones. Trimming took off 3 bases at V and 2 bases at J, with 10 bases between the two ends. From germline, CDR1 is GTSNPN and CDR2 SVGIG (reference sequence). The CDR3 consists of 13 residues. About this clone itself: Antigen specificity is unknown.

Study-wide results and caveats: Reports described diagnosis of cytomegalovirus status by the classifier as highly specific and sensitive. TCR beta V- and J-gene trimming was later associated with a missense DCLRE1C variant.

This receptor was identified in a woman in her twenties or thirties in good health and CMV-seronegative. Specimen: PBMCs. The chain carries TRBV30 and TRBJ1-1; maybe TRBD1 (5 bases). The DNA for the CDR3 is TGTGCCTGGAGCCCGGGGGGTAACACTGAAGCTTTCTTT. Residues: CAWSPGGNTEAFF.